The next 7 T cell receptor beta chains were all read from a single sample in a study of blood T cell repertoires in COVID-19. Only in-frame clones appear in the TCRdb table, and some are missing; sequencing was by immunoSEQ multiplex PCR. This sample has approximately 280,000 clones, with around nine tenths found just once. Sequencing was done on a sample of PBMCs or T cells enriched from blood (not recorded which). These receptors all come from an older woman who had recovered from COVID-19.

The rearrangement joins TRBV5-4 to TRBJ2-5; the D gene is possibly TRBD2 (5 bases). The length of the CDR3 is 15 residues. V was clipped by 2 bases and J by 0 bases, with 11 bases between them. Germline V gives CDR1 SGHNT, CDR2 YYREEE (reference sequence). CDR3 sequence (DNA): TGTGCCAGCAGCTTAGGACTGATGAACCAAGAGACCCAGTACTTC. This encodes CASSLGLMNQETQYF. Using reference TRBV5-4 and TRBJ2-5 for the parts outside the CDR3, the full variable domain is ETGVTQSPTHLIKTRGQQVTLRCSSQSGHNTVSWYQQALGQGPQFIFQYYREEENGRGNFPPRFSGLQFPNYSSELNVNALELDDSALYLCASSLGLMNQETQYFGPGTRLLVL.

V and J are TRBV6-1 and TRBJ2-3; TRBD1 might be the D (6 bases). Germline-derived CDR1 and CDR2 are MNHNS and SASEGT. This CDR3 region has 17 residues. V gave up 3 bases and J gave up 6 bases, with 22 bases separating them. CDR3 sequence (DNA): TGTGCCAGCAGTGACCCACCTTGGGGACAAGTCTTGGATACGCAGTATTTT. Translated, it gives CASSDPPWGQVLDTQYF.

The gene calls are TRBV28 and TRBJ1-2, with TRBD1 matching 12 bases. Germline CDR1 reads MDHEN; CDR2 reads SYDVKM. There are 14 residues in the CDR3. The ends lost 5 bases at V and 6 bases at J; junction bases unmatched: 4. CDR3 nucleotide sequence: TGTGCCAGCAGTGGGGACAGGGGGCGGCATGGCTACACCTTC. Protein sequence: CASSGDRGRHGYTF.

This chain links TRBV27 with TRBJ1-5, with a weak D call TRBD1 (5 bases). CDR1 and CDR2 (germline): MNHEY, SMNVEV (reference sequence). V was clipped by 5 bases and J by 1 base, with 12 bases between them. The CDR3 is 15 amino acids. The CDR3 nucleotides read TGTGCCAGCAGTCCCAAACAGGCGAGCAATCAGCCCCAGCATTTT. It yields the protein CASSPKQASNQPQHF.

This clone was recorded a few times. The chain links TRBV28 to TRBJ1-3; D call uncertain. Trimming removed 5 bases at V and 0 bases at J, with 14 bases between. CDR1 and CDR2 from the germline V gene are MDHEN and SYDVKM. This CDR3 is 16 amino acids long. The CDR3 DNA reads TGTGCCAGCAGTCCCTCACAGACCAGCTCTGGAAACACCATATATTTT. This translates into CASSPSQTSSGNTIYF. Full variable domain (rest looked up from reference TRBV28 and TRBJ1-3): DVKVTQSSRYLVKRTGEKVFLECVQDMDHENMFWYRQDPGLGLRLIYFSYDVKMKEKGDIPEGYSVSREKKERFSLILESASTNQTSMYLCASSPSQTSSGNTIYFGEGSWLTVV.

This clone was detected only once. J is TRBJ2-1 and V is TRBV24-1; 11 bases line up with TRBD2. This CDR3 comprises 16 residues. Germline lookup yields CDR1 KGHDR and CDR2 SFDVKD. V dropped 1 base and J dropped 2; count of bases not matched to a gene: 0. CDR3 protein: CATSDFSGGAYNEQFF. CDR3 DNA: TGTGCCACCAGTGATTTTAGCGGGGGGGCCTACAATGAGCAGTTCTTC.

This clone was observed a single time. This chain links TRBV28 with TRBJ1-4, with D hard to call. V was shortened by 2 bases and J by 7 bases, with 5 bases between the two germline ends. Germline-derived CDR1 and CDR2 are MDHEN and SYDVKM. The CDR3 runs to 12 residues. This CDR3 is CASSLTSEKLFF. The CDR3 DNA reads TGTGCCAGCAGTTTAACAAGTGAAAAACTGTTTTTT.